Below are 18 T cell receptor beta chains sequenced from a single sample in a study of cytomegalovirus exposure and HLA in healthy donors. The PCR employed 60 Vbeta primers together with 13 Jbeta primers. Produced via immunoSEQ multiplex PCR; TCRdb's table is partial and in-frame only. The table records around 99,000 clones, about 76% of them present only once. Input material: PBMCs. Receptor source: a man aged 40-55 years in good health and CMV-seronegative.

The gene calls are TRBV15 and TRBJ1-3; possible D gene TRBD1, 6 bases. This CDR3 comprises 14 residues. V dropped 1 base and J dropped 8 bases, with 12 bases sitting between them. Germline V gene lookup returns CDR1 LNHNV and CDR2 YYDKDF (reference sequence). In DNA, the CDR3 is TGTGCCACCAGCAGAGGACAGGCGGTCCACACCATATATTTT. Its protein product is CATSRGQAVHTIYF.

This chain's CDR3 is CASSSGQGSNQPQHF. As DNA, the CDR3 is TGTGCCAGCAGCTCAGGACAGGGAAGCAATCAGCCCCAGCATTTT. The chain employs TRBV7-2 and TRBJ1-5; the match to TRBD1 covers 8 bases. The germline V gene has CDR1 SGHTA and CDR2 FQGNSA. Trimming cost V 4 bases and J 1 base; bases outside gene matches: 3. There are 15 residues in the CDR3.

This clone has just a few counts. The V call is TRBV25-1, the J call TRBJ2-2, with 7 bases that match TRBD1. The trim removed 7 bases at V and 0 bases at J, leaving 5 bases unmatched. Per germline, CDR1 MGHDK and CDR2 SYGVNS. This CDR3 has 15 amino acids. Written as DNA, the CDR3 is TGTGCCAGCAAGGGGGACAGCCCGAACACCGGGGAGCTGTTTTTT. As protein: CASKGDSPNTGELFF.

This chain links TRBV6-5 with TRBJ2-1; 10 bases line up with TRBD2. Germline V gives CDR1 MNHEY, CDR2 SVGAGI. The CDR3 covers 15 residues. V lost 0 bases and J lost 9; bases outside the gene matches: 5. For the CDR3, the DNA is TGTGCCAGCAGTTACTCCAGCGGGGGGGCCGCTGAGCAGTTCTTC. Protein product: CASSYSSGGAAEQFF.

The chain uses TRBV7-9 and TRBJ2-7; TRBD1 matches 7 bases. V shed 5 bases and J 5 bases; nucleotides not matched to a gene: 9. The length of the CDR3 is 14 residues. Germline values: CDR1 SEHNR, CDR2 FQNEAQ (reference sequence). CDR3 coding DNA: TGTGCCAGCAGCGCTGACAGGGTCCTCGACGAGCAGTACTTC. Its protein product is CASSADRVLDEQYF.

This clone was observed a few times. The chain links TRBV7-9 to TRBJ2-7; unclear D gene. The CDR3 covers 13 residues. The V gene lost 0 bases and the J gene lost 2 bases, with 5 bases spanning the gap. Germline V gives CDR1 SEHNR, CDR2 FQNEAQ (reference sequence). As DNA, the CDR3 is TGTGCCAGCAGCTTAGCTCTTACCTACGAGCAGTACTTC. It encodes CASSLALTYEQYF.

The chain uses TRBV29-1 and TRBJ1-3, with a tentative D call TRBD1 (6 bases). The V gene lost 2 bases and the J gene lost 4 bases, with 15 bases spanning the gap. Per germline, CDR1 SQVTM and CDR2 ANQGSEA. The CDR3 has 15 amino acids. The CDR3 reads CSVESRGYAGNTIYF. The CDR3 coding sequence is TGCAGCGTTGAAAGCAGGGGTTATGCCGGAAACACCATATATTTT.

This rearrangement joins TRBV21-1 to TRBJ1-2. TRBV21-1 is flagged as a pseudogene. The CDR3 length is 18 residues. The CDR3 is CASSKGRGRGDTIHSYTF. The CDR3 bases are TGTGCCAGCAGCAAAGGTCGTGGGCGGGGGGACACAATCCATAGCTACACCTTC.

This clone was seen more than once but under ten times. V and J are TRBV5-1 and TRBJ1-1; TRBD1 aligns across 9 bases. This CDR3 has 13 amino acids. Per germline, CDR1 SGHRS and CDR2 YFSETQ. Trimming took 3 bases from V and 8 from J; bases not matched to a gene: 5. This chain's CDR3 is CASSWGTGLEAFF. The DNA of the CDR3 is TGCGCCAGCAGCTGGGGGACAGGGTTAGAAGCTTTCTTT.

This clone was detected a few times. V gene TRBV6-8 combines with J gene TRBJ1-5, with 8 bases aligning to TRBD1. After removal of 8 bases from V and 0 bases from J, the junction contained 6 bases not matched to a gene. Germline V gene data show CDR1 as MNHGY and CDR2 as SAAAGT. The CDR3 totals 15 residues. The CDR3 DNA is TGTGCCAGCCTGCCGGGACAGGCTAGCAATCAGCCCCAGCATTTT. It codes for CASLPGQASNQPQHF.

In DNA form, the CDR3 reads TGTGCCAGCAGCTGGATGATACTAGCGGGGGGACCTACCGGGGAGCTGTTTTTT. Its protein product is CASSWMILAGGPTGELFF. The rearrangement joins TRBV5-6 to TRBJ2-2; 12 bases line up with TRBD2. The J segment lost 5 bases and the V segment lost 3 bases, leaving 11 bases of the junction unmatched. The germline V gene encodes CDR1 SGHDT and CDR2 YYEEEE. This CDR3 spans 18 amino acids.

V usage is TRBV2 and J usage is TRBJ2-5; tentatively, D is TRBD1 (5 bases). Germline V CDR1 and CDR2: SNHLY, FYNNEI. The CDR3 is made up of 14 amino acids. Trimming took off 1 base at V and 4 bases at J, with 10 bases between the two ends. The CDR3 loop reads CASSEGRDGETQYF. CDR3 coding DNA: TGTGCCAGCAGTGAAGGCAGGGATGGAGAGACCCAGTACTTC.

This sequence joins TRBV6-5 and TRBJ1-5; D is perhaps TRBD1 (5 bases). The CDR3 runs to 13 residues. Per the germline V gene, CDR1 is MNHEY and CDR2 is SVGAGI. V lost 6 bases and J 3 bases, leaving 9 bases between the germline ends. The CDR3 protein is CASRQVNNQPQHF. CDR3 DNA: TGTGCCAGCAGACAGGTAAACAATCAGCCCCAGCATTTT.

The CDR3 sequence is CASSQTGGYEQYF. In DNA form, the CDR3 reads TGTGCCAGCAGCCAGACAGGGGGCTACGAGCAGTACTTC. This rearrangement joins TRBV7-6 to TRBJ2-7; 9 bases align to TRBD1. The CDR3 has 13 amino acids. Germline V gives CDR1 SGHVS, CDR2 FNYEAQ. Trimming cost V 5 bases and J 3 bases; bases outside gene matches: 2.

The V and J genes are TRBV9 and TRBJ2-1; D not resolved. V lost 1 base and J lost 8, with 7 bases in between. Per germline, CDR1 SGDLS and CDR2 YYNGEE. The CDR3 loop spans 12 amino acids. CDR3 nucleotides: TGTGCCAGCAGCGTAACCAGCGATGAGCAGTTCTTC. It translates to CASSVTSDEQFF.

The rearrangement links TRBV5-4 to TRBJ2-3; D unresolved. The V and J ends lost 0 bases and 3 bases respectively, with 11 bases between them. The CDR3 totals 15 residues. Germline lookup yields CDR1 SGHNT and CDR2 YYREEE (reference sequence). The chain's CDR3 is CASSLGVPRTDTQYF. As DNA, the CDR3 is TGTGCCAGCAGCTTGGGGGTCCCCAGGACAGATACGCAGTATTTT.

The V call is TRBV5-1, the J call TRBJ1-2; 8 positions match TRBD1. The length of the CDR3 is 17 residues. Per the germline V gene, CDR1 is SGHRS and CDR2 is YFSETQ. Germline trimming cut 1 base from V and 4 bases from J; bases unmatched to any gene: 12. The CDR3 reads CASSLPGQGGIAYGYTF. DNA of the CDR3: TGCGCCAGCAGCTTGCCAGGACAGGGAGGTATTGCCTATGGCTACACCTTC.

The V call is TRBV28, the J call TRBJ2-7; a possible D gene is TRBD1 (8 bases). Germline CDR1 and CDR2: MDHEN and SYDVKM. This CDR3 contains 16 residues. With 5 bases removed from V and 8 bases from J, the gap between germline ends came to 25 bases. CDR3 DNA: TGTGCCAGCAGTCTTCAAACAGGGGGGGTTTGGCGAAAGCAGTACTTC. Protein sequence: CASSLQTGGVWRKQYF.